This TCR beta chain was identified during a study of T-cell reconstitution after alpha-beta-depleted transplantation in children. Molecular barcoding with unique molecular identifiers was used for the TCRbeta library. TCRdb redid the calling of the PCR reads with MiXCR, one entry per CDR3 protein. The sample has about 540,000 distinct CDR3 sequences, 15% to 20% seen once. The V end was cut by 6 bases, the J end by 7 bases, with 12 bases between. CDR3 length equals 13 residues. Germline values: CDR1 MNHEY, CDR2 SMNVEV (reference sequence). V usage is TRBV27 and J usage is TRBJ2-2; D call uncertain. This specimen consisted of PBMCs from the stem cell graft donor, obtained from the stem cell graft. The clonotype originates from a human donor who donated a stem cell graft to a child with acute lymphoblastic leukemia. CDR3 loop: CASRTSGIGELFF. As DNA, the CDR3 is TGTGCCAGCAGAACCTCGGGTATCGGGGAGCTGTTTTTT.